This TCR beta chain derives from a study of cytomegalovirus exposure and HLA in healthy donors. Notes on the study in general: Most TCR sequences showed up rarely, but some public TCRs showed up in many donors.

TCRdb's table, derived via immunoSEQ multiplex PCR, lists solely in-frame clones and lacks some. The sample lists 65,000 or so clones; just over 90% were seen once. This clone was recorded a few times. No antigen is known for it. This CDR3 is built from 15 residues. Trimming took 0 bases from V and 6 from J, leaving 13 bases between them. CDR1 and CDR2 (germline): MNHNS, SASEGT. The TCR comes from a young woman in good health and CMV-seronegative. V gene TRBV6-1 combines with J gene TRBJ2-3; possible D gene TRBD2, 5 bases. Sequences were obtained from PBMCs. The CDR3 loop reads CASSEAQLGWDTQYF. As DNA, the CDR3 is TGTGCCAGCAGTGAAGCGCAACTAGGTTGGGATACGCAGTATTTT.